The rows below give T cell receptor beta chains drawn from one sample of a study of shared clonotypes between healthy human individuals. Some clones are missing from TCRdb's copy, which holds only in-frame ones; the method was immunoSEQ multiplex PCR. The sample shows more than 2 million clones, approximately 94% of them seen only once. Sequencing input: naive CD8+ T cells sorted from blood. The receptors shown here come from a man between 18 and 35 years old in good health. Both conserved end residues are trimmed from each CDR3.

CDR3 | J | V | length
ASSLGPGTGLHYEQY | TRBJ2-7 | TRBV5-1 | 15
ASSYAGTAYEQY | TRBJ2-7 | TRBV7-9 | 12
ASSWDRGGEAF | TRBJ1-1 | TRBV27 | 11
ASSLAGSSQY | TRBJ2-5 | TRBV11-2 | 10
ASSQTSGEVDTQY | TRBJ2-3 | TRBV2 | 13
ASSHRLAGVGDTQY | TRBJ2-3 | TRBV7-8 | 14
ASSYSLLTEAF | TRBJ1-1 | TRBV6-5 | 11
ASSLSAGAATDTQY | TRBJ2-3 | TRBV27 | 14
ASSQGLDTEAF | TRBJ1-1 | TRBV19 | 11
ACRSLLGDTQY | TRBJ2-3 | TRBV30 | 11
ASSGNYGYT | TRBJ1-2 | TRBV10-2 | 9
ASSYSGQGLPYEQY | TRBJ2-7 | TRBV6-5 | 14
ASSPLGDEQY | TRBJ2-7 | TRBV7-9 | 10
ASSRTGDTDTQY | TRBJ2-3 | TRBV28 | 12
ASSRENTEAF | TRBJ1-1 | TRBV30 | 10
ASSSDLLGGVDEQF | TRBJ2-1 | TRBV4-3 | 14
AWSVSAEAF | TRBJ1-1 | TRBV30 | 9
ASSYGEGYT | TRBJ1-2 | TRBV6-5 | 9